The 13 T cell receptor beta chains below were found in one sample sequenced in a study of identical twins. TCRdb reanalysed the 5' RACE reads using MiXCR and keeps one entry per CDR3 protein. The top ten clones hold 0.75% to 1% of a sample with hundreds of thousands of distinct CDR3 sequences, approximately 9% of them seen once. The same data also contributed to another study, on yellow fever vaccine responses in identical twins.

Input material: PBMCs. The receptor set was obtained from a woman aged 18-29 years in good health.

This clonotype was observed at least ten times. The chain recombines TRBV10-3 with TRBJ2-7; D might be TRBD2 (6 bases). Trimming removed 7 bases at V and 7 bases at J, with 11 bases between. Germline loops: CDR1 ENHRY, CDR2 SYGVKD. The CDR3 sequence is 11 residues long. CDR3: CAIMGGGEQYF. The CDR3 DNA reads TGTGCCATCATGGGGGGTGGGGAGCAGTACTTC.

This clonotype was seen a handful of times. V is TRBV2 and J is TRBJ2-1; TRBD2 aligns across 13 bases. V was pared by 0 bases and J by 1 base, with 12 bases of the junction left unmatched. Germline-derived CDR1 and CDR2 are SNHLY and FYNNEI. The CDR3 totals 21 residues. As DNA, the CDR3 is TGTGCCAGCAGTGAAGCGCTTCGGTGGACTAGCGGGAGTGGGTCCTACAATGAGCAGTTCTTC. This sequence encodes CASSEALRWTSGSGSYNEQFF.

This chain links TRBV3-1 with TRBJ2-6; either TRBD1 or TRBD2 may fit D (5 bases each). The CDR3 extends over 15 amino acids. Per germline, CDR1 LGHDT and CDR2 YNNKEL (reference sequence). The V end was cut by 9 bases, the J end by 8 bases, with 20 bases between. This chain's CDR3 is CASSTGQAISNVLTF. The CDR3 DNA reads as TGTGCCAGTTCAACGGGGCAGGCCATATCCAACGTCCTGACTTTC.

J is TRBJ2-7 and V is TRBV21-1; the table's TRBD2 call for D was not verified on the DNA. TRBV21-1 has pseudogene status. The CDR3 is 19 amino acids. In DNA, the CDR3 is TGTGCCAGCAGCGATCCACAGGCCGGGACTAGCGGGAGTAAGAACGAGCAGTACTTC. Protein sequence: CASSDPQAGTSGSKNEQYF.

This clonotype was found a few times. The V call is TRBV28, the J call TRBJ2-7, with TRBD2 matching 10 bases. Germline V gene data show CDR1 as MDHEN and CDR2 as SYDVKM. This CDR3 contains 16 residues. V lost 7 bases and J lost 6; bases outside the gene matches: 15. The DNA for the CDR3 is TGTGCCAGCACCCTAGGTGGGCTAGCGGGAGTTAGCGAGCAGTACTTC. Translated: CASTLGGLAGVSEQYF.

This clonotype came up a few times. The V call is TRBV10-3, the J call TRBJ2-6, with 8 bases aligning to TRBD1. CDR3 length: 17 amino acids. The junction had 7 bases not matched to a gene; V was cut back by 6 bases and J by 0 bases. CDR1 and CDR2 (germline): ENHRY, SYGVKD. CDR3 DNA: TGTGCCATCAGCCCCGGGACAGGCCCCTCTGGGGCCAACGTCCTGACTTTC. This gives the protein CAISPGTGPSGANVLTF.

The chain uses TRBV6-4 and TRBJ2-2; unclear D gene. With 5 bases removed from V and 0 bases from J, the gap between germline ends came to 22 bases. This CDR3 contains 19 residues. CDR1 and CDR2 from the germline V gene are MRHNA and SNTAGT. The CDR3 DNA reads as TGTGCCAGCAGTCCCCAGAAATTCCGTGTAGGGTCGAACACCGGGGAGCTGTTTTTT. Translated, it gives CASSPQKFRVGSNTGELFF.

This clonotype was picked up many times. This chain links TRBV11-1 with TRBJ2-2, with a possible D match to TRBD1 (5 bases). This CDR3 is 18 amino acids long. Looked up from germline, CDR1 is SGHAT and CDR2 is FQDESV (reference sequence). Deletions cut 5 bases from V and 0 bases from J, with 19 bases between. The CDR3 nucleotides read TGTGCCAGCAGCCACTGGGGCCGGACATCCACGAACACCGGGGAGCTGTTTTTT. Protein product: CASSHWGRTSTNTGELFF. Full variable domain (rest looked up from reference TRBV11-1 and TRBJ2-2): EAEVAQSPRYKITEKSQAVAFWCDPISGHATLYWYRQILGQGPELLVQFQDESVVDDSQLPKDRFSAERLKGVDSTLKIQPAELGDSAMYLCASSHWGRTSTNTGELFFGEGSRLTVL.

The J gene is TRBJ1-6, the V gene TRBV6-5, with 8 bases fitting TRBD1. Germline assignment: CDR1 MNHEY and CDR2 SVGAGI. With V trimmed by 6 bases and J by 7 bases, 5 bases remained unmatched. The CDR3 is made up of 14 amino acids. DNA for the CDR3: TGTGCCAGCAGCTACAGGGGGGACAATTCACCCCTCCACTTT. Amino acids: CASSYRGDNSPLHF.

This sequence joins TRBV27 and TRBJ2-7, with 8 bases fitting TRBD1. The CDR3 sequence is 14 residues long. Germline V gene data show CDR1 as MNHEY and CDR2 as SMNVEV (reference sequence). Germline trimming cut 3 bases from V and 4 bases from J; bases unmatched to any gene: 5. The DNA for the CDR3 is TGTGCCAGCAGTTTTTGGACAGGGACTTACGAGCAGTACTTC. Its protein product is CASSFWTGTYEQYF.

There are many counts of this clonotype. The genes are TRBV7-8 and TRBJ1-1; D may be TRBD1 (5 bases). Germline CDR1 reads SGHVS; CDR2 reads FQNEAQ. Deletions cut 4 bases from V and 7 bases from J, with 10 bases between. The CDR3 loop spans 12 amino acids. CDR3 DNA sequence: TGTGCCAGCAGCTCGGGGGGGGTTGAAGCTTTCTTT. It yields the protein CASSSGGVEAFF.

This chain joins TRBV5-1 and TRBJ2-5; 10 bases are a match to TRBD1. V gave up 0 bases and J gave up 5 bases; unmatched junction bases: 4. CDR1 is SGHRS, CDR2 YFSETQ, per germline. CDR3 size: 15 residues. This CDR3 reads CASSLAGQGSETQYF. The CDR3 DNA reads TGCGCCAGCAGCTTGGCGGGACAGGGGAGTGAGACCCAGTACTTC.

This rearrangement joins TRBV10-3 to TRBJ1-4; 10 nucleotides agree with TRBD1. CDR3 length equals 14 residues. Unmatched junction bases numbered 6, after V lost 8 bases and J lost 6 bases. The germline gives CDR1 ENHRY, CDR2 SYGVKD. The chain's CDR3 is CAIGSGTGDEKLFF. The CDR3 bases are TGTGCCATCGGCTCCGGGACAGGGGATGAAAAACTGTTTTTT.